These T cell receptor beta chains were read from a single sample in a study of shared clonotypes between healthy human individuals. Here immunoSEQ multiplex PCR was the method, and the copy in TCRdb shows in-frame clones only, minus some. Of about 2.2 million clones in the sample, about 93% were seen once. Sequenced: naive CD8+ T cells from PBMCs. The receptors stem from a man in his late teens or twenties in good health. Some clones in this sample may be carry-over from other donors' samples. Each CDR3 is given with its conserved first and last residue. Each record gives: J gene, clone size, D gene, V gene, CDR3 DNA, CDR3 protein. D genes are given only for firm matches. Size is stated for part of the rows, as once, few or many counts, or as a class when the clone is expanded.

>TRBJ2-1|NA|NA|TRBV4-1
TGCGCCAGCAGCCAAGGCAACAATGAGCAGTTCTTC
CASSQGNNEQFF
>TRBJ1-2|NA|NA|TRBV6-5
TGTGCCAGCAGGGGGCGCGGTTATGGCTACACCTTC
CASRGRGYGYTF
>TRBJ1-1|few|NA|TRBV29-1
TGCAGCGTTGAGGATACACCGAACACTGAAGCTTTCTTT
CSVEDTPNTEAFF
>TRBJ1-6|NA|NA|TRBV5-6
TGTGCCAGCAGCACTATGAAGGGTTCACCCCTCCACTTT
CASSTMKGSPLHF
>TRBJ1-4|NA|NA|TRBV9
TGTGCCAGCAGCTGTACTAGCGCCCCAGACTCAACTAATGAAAAACTGTTTTTT
CASSCTSAPDSTNEKLFF
>TRBJ1-1|NA|NA|TRBV15
TGTGCCACCAGCAGGCCCCGGATGAACACTGAAGCTTTCTTT
CATSRPRMNTEAFF
>TRBJ2-3|NA|NA|TRBV27
TGTGCCAGCCTTCGAGGCAGTACGCAGTATTTT
CASLRGSTQYF
>TRBJ2-7|once|NA|TRBV11-2
TGTGCCAGCAGTGGGGAGCGGCTCGAGCAGTATTTC
CASSGERLEQYF
>TRBJ1-2|NA|TRBD1|TRBV4-1
TGCGCCAGCAGCCAAAGGGACAGCCTTAACTATGGCTACACCTTC
CASSQRDSLNYGYTF
>TRBJ1-5|NA|NA|TRBV28
TGTGCCAGCAGTCGGGATGGCAATCAGCCCCAGCATTTT
CASSRDGNQPQHF
>TRBJ2-7|NA|NA|TRBV30
TGTGCCTGGAGTCGATTTGGCGGCGCCTACGAGCAGTACTTC
CAWSRFGGAYEQYF
>TRBJ2-7|once|TRBD2|TRBV6-5
TGTGCCAGCAGTTACTCGAGACTAGCGGGAGACGAGCAGTACTTC
CASSYSRLAGDEQYF
>TRBJ1-1|NA|NA|TRBV2
TGTGCCAGTTCTCCGGACAGCTACACTGAAGCTTTCTTT
CASSPDSYTEAFF
>TRBJ2-2|NA|NA|TRBV15
TGTGCCACCAGCAGAGACGTGAACACCAAGAACACCGGGGAGCTGTTTTTT
CATSRDVNTKNTGELFF
>TRBJ2-4|NA|NA|TRBV28
TGTGCCAGCAGTCCCCGGACAGAAGGAGCCAAAAACATTCAGTACTTC
CASSPRTEGAKNIQYF
>TRBJ2-1|once|TRBD2|TRBV4-1
TGCGCCAGCAGCCAAGAAGGTAGCGGGAACCTTGGTTACAATGAGCAGTTCTTC
CASSQEGSGNLGYNEQFF
>TRBJ2-1|once|NA|TRBV19
TGTGCCAGTAGTATAGTGCCCGGGCGCTCCTACAATGAGCAGTTCTTC
CASSIVPGRSYNEQFF
>TRBJ1-2|NA|NA|TRBV6-6
TGTGCCAGCAGCGTATTAGAGAACTATGGCTACACCTTC
CASSVLENYGYTF
>TRBJ1-2|NA|TRBD1|TRBV27
TGTGCCAGCAGTCCCCGGACAGGGAACGGCTACACCTTC
CASSPRTGNGYTF
>TRBJ1-1|NA|NA|TRBV27
TGTGCCAGCAACCCTTTGGCACAGGGAAACACTGAAGCTTTCTTT
CASNPLAQGNTEAFF
>TRBJ2-1|NA|NA|TRBV29-1
TGCAGCGTTGAAGATTCCGGGATTAAGCAGTTCTTC
CSVEDSGIKQFF
>TRBJ2-6|NA|NA|TRBV30
TGTGCCTGGAGTTTTGGCTCTGGGGCCAACGTCCTGACTTTC
CAWSFGSGANVLTF
>TRBJ2-4|NA|TRBD1|TRBV7-9
TGTGCCAGCAGCGGAGAAACAGGGACAGTAGCCAAAAACATTCAGTACTTC
CASSGETGTVAKNIQYF
>TRBJ2-7|few|TRBD1|TRBV19
TGTGCCAGTAGTTATGGGACAGGGGCCTACGAGCAGTACTTC
CASSYGTGAYEQYF
>TRBJ1-5|NA|NA|TRBV21-1
TGTGCCAGCACTCCCAAAGGGGCAACCCGCGAGTATAGCAATCAGCCCCAGCATTTT
CASTPKGATREYSNQPQHF
>TRBJ1-2|NA|NA|TRBV7-9
TGTGCCAGCAGCTTAGGGGACACTGGCTACACCTTC
CASSLGDTGYTF
>TRBJ2-1|NA|NA|TRBV4-1
TGCGCCAGCAGCCAAGATAGGGCTACGATGCAGTTCTTC
CASSQDRATMQFF
>TRBJ2-7|NA|NA|TRBV11-2
TGTGCCAGCAGCTTAGATAGGGGACGCCACTACGAGCAGTACTTC
CASSLDRGRHYEQYF
>TRBJ2-5|NA|NA|TRBV9
TGTGCCAGCAATCCAAACGGGGTCACGGAGACCCAGTACTTC
CASNPNGVTETQYF
>TRBJ1-5|NA|NA|TRBV6-5
TGTGCCAGCAGTTACGAGTGCAAGGGGTGGGATCAGCCCCAGCATTTT
CASSYECKGWDQPQHF
>TRBJ2-2|NA|TRBD2|TRBV5-1
TGCGCCAGCAGCTTCGCGGGCGGGAGATTAACCGGGGAGCTGTTTTTT
CASSFAGGRLTGELFF
>TRBJ2-7|NA|NA|TRBV7-9
TGTGCCAGCAGCTCCGGGGCTCCCTACGAGCAGTACTTC
CASSSGAPYEQYF
>TRBJ1-2|NA|NA|TRBV29-1
TGCAGCGTTTGGGCGGGATCGAACTATGGCTACACCTTC
CSVWAGSNYGYTF
>TRBJ2-5|NA|NA|TRBV9
TGTGCCAGCAGCGCCCACAGGACCTCCGGACAAGAGACCCAGTACTTC
CASSAHRTSGQETQYF
>TRBJ2-5|NA|TRBD2|TRBV7-3
TGTGCCAGCAGCTCAGGACTAGCGGAGACCCAGTACTTC
CASSSGLAETQYF
>TRBJ2-2|NA|TRBD2|TRBV7-9
TGTGCCAGCAGCGATATTTTCCTAGCGGGAGGTCCGAACACCGGGGAGCTGTTTTTT
CASSDIFLAGGPNTGELFF
>TRBJ1-4|NA|NA|TRBV4-1
TGCGCCAGCAGCCAAGAGCCCACCCTAATTGGATATGAAAAACTGTTTTTT
CASSQEPTLIGYEKLFF
>TRBJ2-7|NA|NA|TRBV29-1
TGCAGCGTTGAGGACAGTCCCTACGAGCAGTACTTC
CSVEDSPYEQYF
>TRBJ2-7|NA|TRBD1|TRBV15
TGTGCCACCCAGGCGACAGGGAGCTCCTACGAGCAGTACTTC
CATQATGSSYEQYF
>TRBJ1-4|NA|NA|TRBV9
TGTGCCAGCAGCAATGGGGGTAATGAAAAACTGTTTTTT
CASSNGGNEKLFF
>TRBJ1-2|NA|TRBD1|TRBV30
TGTGCCGGGACAGGGGGAGTCTATGGCTACACCTTC
CAGTGGVYGYTF
>TRBJ2-1|NA|NA|TRBV29-1
TGCACCGGGAAGTGGGGAAATGAGCAGTTCTTC
CTGKWGNEQFF
>TRBJ1-5|once|NA|TRBV2
TGTGCCAGCAGTGACAGCACACTTAGCAATCAGCCCCAGCATTTT
CASSDSTLSNQPQHF
>TRBJ1-1|NA|NA|TRBV4-3
TGCGCCAGCAGCCTTGAAGCTTTCTTT
CASSLEAFF
>TRBJ2-7|NA|TRBD1|TRBV4-3
TGCGCCAGCAGCCCACAGGGGATAGGGTACGAGCAGTACTTC
CASSPQGIGYEQYF
>TRBJ2-7|NA|NA|TRBV19
TGTGCCACCCGAGACAGCGCCTACGAGCAGTACTTC
CATRDSAYEQYF
>TRBJ1-5|NA|TRBD1|TRBV6-6
TGTGCCAGCAGTGCCGACAGGGGCGGGCCCCAGCATTTT
CASSADRGGPQHF